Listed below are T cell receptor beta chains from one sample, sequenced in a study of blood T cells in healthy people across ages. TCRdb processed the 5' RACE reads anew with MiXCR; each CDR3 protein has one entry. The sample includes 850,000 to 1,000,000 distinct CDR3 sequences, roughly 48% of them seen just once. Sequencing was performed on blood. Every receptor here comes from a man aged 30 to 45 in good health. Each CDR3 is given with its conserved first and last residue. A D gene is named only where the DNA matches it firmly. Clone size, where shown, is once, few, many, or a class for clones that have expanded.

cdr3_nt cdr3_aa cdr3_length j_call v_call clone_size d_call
TGTGCCAGCAGTTTGGTCAGTTTAGCGGAGACCCAGTACTTC CASSLVSLAETQYF 14 TRBJ2-5 TRBV12-3/TRBV12-4 - -
TGTGCCAGCAGCCAAGTTGCTGGGGGAATAGGGACAGATACGCAGTATTTT CASSQVAGGIGTDTQYF 17 TRBJ2-3 TRBV4-2 - -
TGTGCCAGCAGCCCCGAGGGGACAGGGGGCACTGAAGCTTTCTTT CASSPEGTGGTEAFF 15 TRBJ1-1 TRBV7-8 - TRBD1
TGTGCCAGCAGCGTGTCAGTGTACACTGAAGCTTTCTTT CASSVSVYTEAFF 13 TRBJ1-1 TRBV9 - -
TGCGCCAGCAGCCAAGACCGAGTGATGTACGGCAGGGGGTCGGGCTACACCTTC CASSQDRVMYGRGSGYTF 18 TRBJ1-2 TRBV4-3 - TRBD1
TGTGCCAGCAAGTTGTGGGCGCAGTCGGCCAGTACCACTGAAGCTTTCTTT CASKLWAQSASTTEAFF 17 TRBJ1-1 TRBV27 - -
TGTGCCGGCCGGGACAAATTCTCCTACGAGCAGTACTTC CAGRDKFSYEQYF 13 TRBJ2-7 TRBV2 - -
TGCAGCGTTGAAGACAGCGCCTACGAGCAGTACTTC CSVEDSAYEQYF 12 TRBJ2-7 TRBV29-1 few -
TGTGCCAGCAGCCCAGAGGGAGGGAGTGGCTACACCTTC CASSPEGGSGYTF 13 TRBJ1-2 TRBV11-3 - -
TGTGCCAGCAGCCTGGAGGATGAAAAACTGTTTTTT CASSLEDEKLFF 12 TRBJ1-4 TRBV28 - -
TGCGCCAGCAGCCAAGAATGGACTAACTATGGCTACACCTTC CASSQEWTNYGYTF 14 TRBJ1-2 TRBV4-3 few -
TGTGCCAGCAGCCCCTGGGACAGACTCAATGAGCAGTTCTTC CASSPWDRLNEQFF 14 TRBJ2-1 TRBV7-2 few TRBD1
TGCAGTGCTAGAGATAGTACCAGGGCTGGGGAGACCCAGTACTTC CSARDSTRAGETQYF 15 TRBJ2-5 TRBV20-1 - -
TGTGCCAGCAGTTCCGGACTAGCGGGCCCTTACAATGAGCAGTTCTTC CASSSGLAGPYNEQFF 16 TRBJ2-1 TRBV6-2/TRBV6-3 few TRBD2
TGTGCCAGCAGTCGGGGGGCTACCTACAATGAGCAGTTCTTC CASSRGATYNEQFF 14 TRBJ2-1 TRBV2 - -
TGCAGTGCTACATATATTACCTCCTACGAGCAGTACTTC CSATYITSYEQYF 13 TRBJ2-7 TRBV20-1 - -